Given below is one T cell receptor beta chain in context. These data originate in a study of blood T cells in healthy people across ages. For the second PCR, which ran for about 6 to 11 cycles, a sample-barcoded 5' primer and a J-beta primer mix were used. A single record per CDR3 protein comes from TCRdb applying MiXCR to the 5' RACE reads. The table lists over 600,000 distinct CDR3 sequences, 35% to 50% of them singletons. The source is a man at least 80 years old in good health. Sequences were obtained from blood.

In nucleotides, the CDR3 is TGCGCCAGCAGCTTCGGACTAGATGACACAGATACGCAGTATTTT. Protein product: CASSFGLDDTDTQYF. The chain employs TRBV5-1 and TRBJ2-3, with 7 bases fitting TRBD2. V lost 2 bases and J lost 2; bases outside the gene matches: 5. The V gene's germline CDR1 is SGHRS and CDR2 YFSETQ. The CDR3 consists of 15 residues.